This T cell receptor beta chain was recovered during a study of T-cell memory formation after mild COVID-19. As for the study in general: Clusters of TCRs were largely donor specific. Notes on the study in general: Researchers found some responding clones in pre-infection memory, a sign that cross-reactive memory joined.

The germline CDR1 and CDR2 sequences are MNHNS and SASEGT. The V gene lost 8 bases and the J gene lost 0 bases, with 9 bases spanning the gap. CDR3 length: 13 residues. About this clonotype itself: Its antigen is still unknown.

TCR alpha and TCR beta cDNA libraries carrying sample barcodes and UMIs were produced by 5'RACE using constant-segment primers. TCRdb re-analysed the 5' RACE reads in MiXCR, keeping a single row per CDR3 protein. The sample consists of 350,000 to 500,000 distinct CDR3 sequences, less than 25% of them appearing once. The chain is built from TRBV6-1 and TRBJ2-3; no clear D. The source is an adult woman who had mild COVID-19 (a few samples of this study predate the infection). Cell type and time point are not known. The source material was PBMCs or a T cell subset sorted from them (not recorded which). The CDR3 DNA is TGTGCCAGCGTCTTCAGTAGCACAGATACGCAGTATTTT. Its translation: CASVFSSTDTQYF.